This entry lists 15 T cell receptor beta chains sequenced from one sample in a study of CD8 T cells in ankylosing spondylitis. TCRdb re-analysed the 5' RACE reads in MiXCR, keeping a single row per CDR3 protein. The data hold 85,000 to 100,000 distinct CDR3 sequences, with roughly 9.6% observed a single time. Input material: blood, either unsorted or a sorted T cell fraction (not recorded which). The receptors shown here come from a male donor with ankylosing spondylitis or in good health (not recorded which).

This clonotype was picked up many times. This sequence joins TRBV5-1 and TRBJ2-1, with 11 nucleotides matching TRBD2. V trimming: 0 bases; J trimming: 4 bases; junction bases outside the gene matches: 0. This CDR3 spans 15 amino acids. Germline V gene lookup returns CDR1 SGHRS and CDR2 YFSETQ. CDR3 residues: CASSLGLAGYNEQFF. CDR3 sequence (DNA): TGCGCCAGCAGCTTGGGACTAGCGGGATACAATGAGCAGTTCTTC. Combining the CDR3 with reference TRBV5-1 and TRBJ2-1 gives the whole variable domain KAGVTQTPRYLIKTRGQQVTLSCSPISGHRSVSWYQQTPGQGLQFLFEYFSETQRNKGNFPGRFSGRQFSNSRSEMNVSTLELGDSALYLCASSLGLAGYNEQFFGPGTRLTVL.

This clonotype was detected only a few times. CDR3 sequence (DNA): TGTGCCAGCAGCTTAGTAGGGCCCGGGGAGCTGTTTTTT. The encoded protein is CASSLVGPGELFF. The chain recombines TRBV7-8 with TRBJ2-2; D is uncertain. This CDR3 has 13 amino acids. Germline V lookup: CDR1 SGHVS, CDR2 FQNEAQ. Trimming removed 1 base at V and 6 bases at J, with 6 bases between. Looking up the rest from reference TRBV7-8 and TRBJ2-2 gives the full variable domain: GAGVSQSPRYKVAKRGQDVALRCDPISGHVSLFWYQQALGQGPEFLTYFQNEAQLDKSGLPSDRFFAERPEGSVSTLKIQRTQQEDSAVYLCASSLVGPGELFFGEGSRLTVL.

This clonotype came up a few times. The V call is TRBV19, the J call TRBJ2-5; the match to TRBD2 covers 11 bases. The V gene's germline CDR1 is LNHDA and CDR2 SQIVND (reference sequence). V gave up 5 bases and J gave up 5 bases; unmatched junction bases: 7. This CDR3 contains 15 residues. The CDR3 reads CASSRLAGGPETQYF. The CDR3 DNA is TGTGCCAGTAGTCGGTTAGCGGGGGGGCCGGAGACCCAGTACTTC.

This clonotype was seen many times. This chain connects TRBV27 to TRBJ1-4; no reliable D call. This CDR3 has 14 amino acids. Germline-derived CDR1 and CDR2 are MNHEY and SMNVEV (reference sequence). The V end was cut by 2 bases, the J end by 5 bases, with 9 bases between. The CDR3, as DNA: TGTGCCAGCAGTTTAAGTGGGGAGAATGAAAAACTGTTTTTT. It specifies CASSLSGENEKLFF.

This clonotype was recorded many times. The J gene is TRBJ2-7, the V gene TRBV9; D might be TRBD1 (5 bases). V lost 1 base, J lost 7 bases, and 15 bases lay in between. The CDR3 runs 14 residues. The germline V gene has CDR1 SGDLS and CDR2 YYNGEE. The CDR3 region has the DNA TGTGCCAGCAGCGTATCGTCAGGGAACTGGGAGCAGTACTTC. As protein: CASSVSSGNWEQYF.

At least ten counts were recorded for this clonotype. The rearrangement uses TRBV7-3 and TRBJ2-5, with 14 bases aligning to TRBD2. CDR3 length: 17 residues. The germline CDR1 and CDR2 sequences are SGHTA and FQGTGA. Trimming at V came to 5 bases and at J to 5 bases, leaving 10 bases not matched to a gene. The CDR3 DNA reads as TGTGCCAGCAGCCCAGGGACTAGCGGGGGCCTCCGGGAGACCCAGTACTTC. It codes for CASSPGTSGGLRETQYF.

This clonotype was picked up a small number of times. The rearrangement links TRBV29-1 to TRBJ2-5; 8 bases match TRBD2. The germline V gene encodes CDR1 SQVTM and CDR2 ANQGSEA. This CDR3 is built from 13 residues. J was trimmed by 1 base and V by 4 bases; bases with no gene match: 2. The CDR3 spells CSVATSGQETQYF. Here the CDR3 DNA reads TGCAGCGTTGCAACTAGCGGCCAAGAGACCCAGTACTTC.

This clonotype was found a few times. This chain joins TRBV6-1 and TRBJ2-2; a possible D gene is TRBD1 (5 bases). Germline lookup yields CDR1 MNHNS and CDR2 SASEGT. This CDR3 is 15 amino acids long. The V and J ends lost 5 bases and 1 base respectively, with 11 bases between them. CDR3 in amino acids: CASSPTRENTGELFF. As DNA, the CDR3 is TGTGCCAGCAGTCCGACCAGGGAGAACACCGGGGAGCTGTTTTTT.

This chain connects TRBV7-2 to TRBJ2-3; possibly TRBD1 or TRBD2 for D (5 bases each). Germline V lookup: CDR1 SGHTA, CDR2 FQGNSA. The V gene lost 1 base and the J gene lost 1 base, with 15 bases spanning the gap. CDR3 size: 17 residues. The CDR3 DNA sequence: TGTGCCAGCAGCTTAGGGGGGATAAGGGATCGCACAGATACGCAGTATTTT. Translating gives CASSLGGIRDRTDTQYF. The variable domain in full, completed from reference TRBV7-2 and TRBJ2-3, reads GAGVSQSPSNKVTEKGKDVELRCDPISGHTALYWYRQSLGQGLEFLIYFQGNSAPDKSGLPSDRFSAERTGGSVSTLTIQRTQQEDSAVYLCASSLGGIRDRTDTQYFGPGTRLTVL.

The table lists this clonotype with many counts. The chain has TRBV11-3 and TRBJ2-7; 9 bases are shared with TRBD1. Germline loops: CDR1 SGHNT, CDR2 YENEEA. The CDR3 runs to 15 residues. The trim removed 5 bases at V and 1 base at J, leaving 6 bases unmatched. The CDR3 protein is CASSPRTGDSYEQYF. As DNA, the CDR3 is TGTGCCAGCAGCCCCAGGACAGGGGATTCCTACGAGCAGTACTTC.

In its sample, this clonotype was seen many times. The chain uses TRBV5-1 and TRBJ2-3; 8 bases agree with TRBD2. The CDR3 has 14 amino acids. The germline CDR1 and CDR2 sequences are SGHRS and YFSETQ. Germline trimming cut 6 bases from V and 2 bases from J; bases unmatched to any gene: 5. CDR3 amino acids: CASTGGENTDTQYF. The CDR3 region has the DNA TGCGCCAGCACGGGGGGGGAAAACACAGATACGCAGTATTTT.

This clonotype was seen repeatedly, ten times or more. The V and J genes are TRBV7-8 and TRBJ1-4, with D tentatively TRBD1 (5 bases). V shed 2 bases and J shed 5 bases, with 12 bases lying between them. The CDR3 consists of 15 residues. Germline V gives CDR1 SGHVS, CDR2 FQNEAQ. Here the CDR3 reads CASSLSDSTNEKLFF. The CDR3 DNA reads TGTGCCAGCAGCTTAAGCGACAGTACAAATGAAAAACTGTTTTTT. Combining the CDR3 with reference TRBV7-8 and TRBJ1-4 gives the whole variable domain GAGVSQSPRYKVAKRGQDVALRCDPISGHVSLFWYQQALGQGPEFLTYFQNEAQLDKSGLPSDRFFAERPEGSVSTLKIQRTQQEDSAVYLCASSLSDSTNEKLFFGSGTQLSVL.

This clonotype has ten or more counts. This chain uses TRBV5-1 with TRBJ1-1; the D gene is possibly TRBD1 (5 bases). Germline V CDR1 and CDR2: SGHRS, YFSETQ. The CDR3 sequence is 14 residues long. V was shortened by 3 bases and J by 6 bases, with 15 bases between the two germline ends. The CDR3 bases are TGCGCCAGCAGCTGGGGCGGGGATCGGGCTGAAGCTTTCTTT. This codes for CASSWGGDRAEAFF.

This clonotype showed up many times. The V gene is TRBV20-1, the J gene TRBJ2-1; no firm D call. V gave up 0 bases and J gave up 7 bases, with 13 bases separating them. Germline values: CDR1 DFQATT, CDR2 SNEGSKA (reference sequence). The CDR3 is made up of 14 amino acids. DNA of the CDR3: TGCAGTGCTAGAGATGGGCAGACAAAAAATGAGCAGTTCTTC. It yields the protein CSARDGQTKNEQFF.

In this sample, this clonotype turned up once. The chain recombines TRBV7-2 with TRBJ2-1; 10 nucleotides agree with TRBD1. The ends lost 4 bases at V and 8 bases at J; junction bases unmatched: 8. Germline CDR1 and CDR2: SGHTA and FQGNSA. This CDR3 has 15 amino acids. CDR3 DNA: TGTGCCAGCAGCTGGCCGGGACAGGGGATCGATGAGCAGTTCTTC. Translating gives CASSWPGQGIDEQFF.